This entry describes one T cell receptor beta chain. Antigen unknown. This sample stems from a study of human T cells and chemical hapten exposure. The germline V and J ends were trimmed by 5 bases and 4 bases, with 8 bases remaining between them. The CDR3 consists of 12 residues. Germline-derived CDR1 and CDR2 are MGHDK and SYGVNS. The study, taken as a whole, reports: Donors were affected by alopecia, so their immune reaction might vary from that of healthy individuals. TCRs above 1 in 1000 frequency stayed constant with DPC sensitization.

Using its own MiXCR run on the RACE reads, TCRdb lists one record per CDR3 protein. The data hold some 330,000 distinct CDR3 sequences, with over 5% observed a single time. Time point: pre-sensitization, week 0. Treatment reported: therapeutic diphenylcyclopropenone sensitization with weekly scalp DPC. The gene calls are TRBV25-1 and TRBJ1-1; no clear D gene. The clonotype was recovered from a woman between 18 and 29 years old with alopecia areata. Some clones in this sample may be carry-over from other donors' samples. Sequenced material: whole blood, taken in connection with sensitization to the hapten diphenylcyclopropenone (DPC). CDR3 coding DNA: TGTGCCAGCAGTTCTGAGTCCACTGAAGCTTTCTTT. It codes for CASSSESTEAFF.